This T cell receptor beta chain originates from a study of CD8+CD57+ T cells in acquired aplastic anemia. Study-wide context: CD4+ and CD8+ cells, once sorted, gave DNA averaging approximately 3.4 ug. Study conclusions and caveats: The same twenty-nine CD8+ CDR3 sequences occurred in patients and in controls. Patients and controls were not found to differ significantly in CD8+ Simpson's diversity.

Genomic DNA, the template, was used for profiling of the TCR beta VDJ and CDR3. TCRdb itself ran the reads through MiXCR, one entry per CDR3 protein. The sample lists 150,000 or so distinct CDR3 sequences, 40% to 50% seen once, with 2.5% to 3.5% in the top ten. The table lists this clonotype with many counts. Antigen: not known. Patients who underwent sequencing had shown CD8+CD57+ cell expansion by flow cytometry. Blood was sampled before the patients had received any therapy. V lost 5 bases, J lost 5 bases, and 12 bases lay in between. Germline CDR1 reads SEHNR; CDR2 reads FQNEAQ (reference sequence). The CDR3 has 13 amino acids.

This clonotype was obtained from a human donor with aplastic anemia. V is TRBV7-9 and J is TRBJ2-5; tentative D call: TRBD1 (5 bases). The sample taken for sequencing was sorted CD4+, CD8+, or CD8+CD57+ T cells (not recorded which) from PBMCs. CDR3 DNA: TGTGCCAGCAGCCGAACAGGTGGCGAGACCCAGTACTTC. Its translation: CASSRTGGETQYF.